These T cell receptor beta chains were read from a single sample in a study of T cell changes during pregnancy in multiple sclerosis. Produced via immunoSEQ multiplex PCR; TCRdb's table is partial and in-frame only. The data contain roughly 7,900 clones, about 90% of them singletons. The sequencing here drew on CD8+ T cells from peripheral blood mononuclear cells, taken in the first trimester of pregnancy. Source of these receptors: a female donor in good health, enrolled as a control in a pregnancy study. Both conserved end residues are part of each CDR3. The order of the fields is V gene, J gene, D gene, clone size, CDR3 protein, CDR3 DNA. D genes are given only for firm matches. Clone sizes are given selectively: once, few, many, or a class where the clone is expanded.

TRBV6-5	TRBJ1-1	.	.	CASSKQGNTEAFF	TGTGCCAGCAGTAAACAGGGGAACACTGAAGCTTTCTTT
TRBV29-1	TRBJ1-2	TRBD1	.	CSVTGQGALLEGYTF	TGCAGCGTGACCGGACAGGGGGCTCTTTTAGAAGGCTACACCTTC
TRBV18	TRBJ2-1	.	.	CASSLEGVVSSYNEQFF	TGTGCCAGCTCATTGGAAGGGGTCGTCAGCTCCTACAATGAGCAGTTCTTC
TRBV15	TRBJ1-4	.	.	CATGGGSATNEKLFF	TGTGCCACCGGGGGGGGCAGCGCAACTAATGAAAAACTGTTTTTT
TRBV6-5	TRBJ2-3	.	.	CASSYSPSGSTDTQYF	TGTGCCAGCAGTTACTCACCGAGCGGAAGCACAGATACGCAGTATTTT
TRBV6-5	TRBJ2-1	TRBD2	.	CASRGGPHEQFF	TGTGCCAGCCGGGGGGGGCCCCATGAGCAGTTCTTC
TRBV7-2	TRBJ2-1	.	.	CASSLSPLDFLNEQFF	TGTGCCAGCAGCTTATCGCCCTTGGACTTCCTCAATGAGCAGTTCTTC
TRBV9	TRBJ2-3	.	.	CASSDRTGRADTQYF	TGTGCCAGCAGCGATCGGACAGGGAGGGCAGATACGCAGTATTTT
TRBV18	TRBJ2-7	.	.	CASSPGTDEQYF	TGTGCCAGCTCCCCCGGGACTGACGAGCAGTACTTC
TRBV6-4	TRBJ2-3	TRBD2	.	CASSDGASGDTDTQYF	TGTGCCAGCAGTGACGGTGCTAGCGGGGACACAGATACGCAGTATTTT
TRBV28	TRBJ2-2	.	.	CASIKSQVDTGELFF	TGTGCCAGCATCAAGAGTCAGGTGGACACCGGGGAGCTGTTTTTT
TRBV6-4	TRBJ2-3	.	.	CASSASGGPDTQYF	TGTGCCAGCAGTGCCTCCGGGGGGCCAGATACGCAGTATTTT
TRBV29-1	TRBJ2-3	TRBD2	.	CSVEESGIVYF	TGCAGCGTTGAAGAGAGCGGGATCGTGTATTTT
TRBV6-1	TRBJ2-5	TRBD2	.	CASRELAGGQETQYF	TGTGCCAGCAGGGAGCTAGCGGGGGGACAAGAGACCCAGTACTTC
TRBV29-1	TRBJ2-1	.	.	CSVAPPHRVWEQFF	TGCAGCGTTGCCCCCCCCCACAGGGTATGGGAGCAGTTCTTC
TRBV10-2	TRBJ1-1	TRBD1	.	CASGRDRHTEAFF	TGCGCCAGCGGACGGGACAGACACACTGAAGCTTTCTTT
TRBV19	TRBJ1-4	TRBD1	.	CASSTAGGNEKLFF	TGTGCCAGTAGTACCGCAGGGGGAAATGAAAAACTGTTTTTT
TRBV27	TRBJ1-2	.	.	CASSSMDRGYTF	TGTGCCAGCAGTTCGATGGACAGAGGCTACACCTTC
TRBV29-1	TRBJ1-2	.	.	CSATTLYGYTF	TGCAGCGCTACGACACTCTATGGCTACACCTTC
TRBV6-1	TRBJ2-7	.	.	CASSEAVRMAEQYF	TGTGCCAGCAGTGAAGCTGTCCGTATGGCCGAGCAGTACTTC
TRBV6-6	TRBJ2-3	TRBD2	.	CASSHRTSGTDTQYF	TGTGCCAGCAGCCACAGAACTAGCGGCACAGATACGCAGTATTTT
TRBV9	TRBJ2-3	TRBD2	.	CASSAEGGTSGTSTDTQYF	TGTGCCAGCAGCGCCGAGGGGGGGACTAGCGGAACTAGCACAGATACGCAGTATTTT
TRBV27	TRBJ1-2	.	.	CASRNQQDRNYGYTF	TGTGCCAGCAGAAACCAACAGGACCGTAACTATGGCTACACCTTC
TRBV6-1	TRBJ2-1	TRBD2	.	CASSLAGIYNEQFF	TGTGCCAGCAGTTTAGCGGGGATCTACAATGAGCAGTTCTTC
TRBV15	TRBJ2-7	TRBD1	.	CATSTKNRGLEVLGEQYF	TGTGCCACCAGCACCAAAAACAGGGGGCTAGAGGTTCTGGGCGAGCAGTACTTC
TRBV7-9	TRBJ2-2	.	.	CASSSPLSGLFF	TGTGCCAGCAGCTCCCCCTTGAGTGGGCTGTTTTTT
TRBV27	TRBJ2-1	.	.	CASSLQGGEQFF	TGTGCCAGCAGTCTACAGGGCGGTGAGCAGTTCTTC
TRBV20-1	TRBJ2-7	.	once	CSAPLGYEQYF	TGCAGTGCTCCACTAGGCTACGAGCAGTACTTC
TRBV7-8	TRBJ2-7	TRBD1	.	CASSSRGQGKGYEQYF	TGTGCCAGCAGCTCCAGGGGACAGGGGAAGGGCTACGAGCAGTACTTC
TRBV29-1	TRBJ2-1	TRBD2	.	CSADPGLAGGPIGNEQFF	TGCAGCGCTGACCCGGGACTAGCGGGAGGGCCGATCGGGAATGAGCAGTTCTTC
TRBV5-8	TRBJ2-1	TRBD2	.	CASSGGDYSGSEQFF	TGTGCCAGCAGCGGGGGGGATTATAGCGGGAGCGAGCAGTTCTTC
TRBV2	TRBJ2-1	.	once	CASVSGSYNEQFF	TGTGCCAGCGTTTCCGGGTCGTACAATGAGCAGTTCTTC
TRBV28	TRBJ1-1	.	.	CASSLDGAFEAFF	TGTGCCAGCAGTTTAGACGGAGCCTTTGAAGCTTTCTTT
TRBV19	TRBJ1-1	.	.	CASKRGGNTEAFF	TGTGCCAGTAAGCGAGGGGGGAACACTGAAGCTTTCTTT
TRBV7-6	TRBJ2-5	TRBD2	.	CASSPSGGAAETQYF	TGTGCCAGCAGCCCTAGCGGGGGGGCCGCAGAGACCCAGTACTTC
TRBV10-1	TRBJ2-1	TRBD2	medium-sized	CASSEREGTYNEQFF	TGCGCCAGCAGTGAGCGGGAGGGGACCTACAATGAGCAGTTCTTC
TRBV10-3	TRBJ1-5	.	.	CAISESKRHGRQPQHF	TGTGCCATCAGTGAGTCGAAACGACATGGTAGGCAGCCCCAGCATTTT
TRBV27	TRBJ2-3	.	.	CATRYQGGADTQYF	TGTGCCACCCGGTACCAGGGGGGCGCAGATACGCAGTATTTT
TRBV7-8	TRBJ1-6	TRBD1	few	CASSTPVDRSSYNSPLHF	TGTGCCAGCAGCACCCCGGTGGACAGGAGCTCCTATAATTCACCCCTCCACTTT
TRBV2	TRBJ2-7	TRBD1	.	CASRKGTGSSYEQYF	TGTGCCAGCAGAAAAGGGACAGGGTCTTCGTACGAGCAGTACTTC